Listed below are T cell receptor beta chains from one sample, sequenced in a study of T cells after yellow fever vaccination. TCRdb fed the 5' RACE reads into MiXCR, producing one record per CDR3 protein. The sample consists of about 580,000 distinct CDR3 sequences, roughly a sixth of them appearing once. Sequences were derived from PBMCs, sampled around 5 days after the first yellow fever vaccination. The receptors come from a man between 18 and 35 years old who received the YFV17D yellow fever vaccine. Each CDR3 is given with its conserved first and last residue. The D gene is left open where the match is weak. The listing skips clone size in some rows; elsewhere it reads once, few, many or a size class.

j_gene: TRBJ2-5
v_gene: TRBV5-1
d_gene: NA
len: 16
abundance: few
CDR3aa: CASSLADREEIETQYF
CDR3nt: TGCGCCAGCAGCTTGGCCGACAGGGAGGAAATAGAGACCCAGTACTTC

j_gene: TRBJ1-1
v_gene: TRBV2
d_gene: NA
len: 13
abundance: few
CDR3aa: CASSVFGNTEAFF
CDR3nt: TGTGCCAGCAGTGTTTTCGGGAACACTGAAGCTTTCTTT

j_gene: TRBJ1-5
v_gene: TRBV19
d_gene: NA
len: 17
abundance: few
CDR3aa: CASSIRLRGFRNQPQHF
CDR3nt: TGTGCCAGTAGTATCCGTCTTCGGGGCTTTAGGAATCAGCCCCAGCATTTT

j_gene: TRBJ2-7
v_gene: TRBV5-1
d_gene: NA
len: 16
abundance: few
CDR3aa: CASSFSLDRLSYEQYF
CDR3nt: TGCGCCAGCAGCTTTAGTCTCGACAGGCTCTCCTACGAGCAGTACTTC

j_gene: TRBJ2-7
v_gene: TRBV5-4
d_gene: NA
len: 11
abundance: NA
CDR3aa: CARDGGHEQYF
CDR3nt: TGTGCCAGGGATGGGGGCCACGAGCAGTACTTC

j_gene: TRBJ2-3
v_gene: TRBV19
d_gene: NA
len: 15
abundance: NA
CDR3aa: CASSTGPGSTDTQYF
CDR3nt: TGTGCCAGTAGTACCGGACCAGGGAGCACAGATACGCAGTATTTT

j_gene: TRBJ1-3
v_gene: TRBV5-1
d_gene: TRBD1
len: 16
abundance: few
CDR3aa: CASSLMDRGQENTIYF
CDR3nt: TGCGCCAGCAGCTTGATGGACAGGGGGCAAGAAAACACCATATATTTT

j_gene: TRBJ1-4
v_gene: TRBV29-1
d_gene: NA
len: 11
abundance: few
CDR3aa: CSVVRGEKLFF
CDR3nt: TGCAGCGTTGTCAGGGGTGAAAAACTGTTTTTT

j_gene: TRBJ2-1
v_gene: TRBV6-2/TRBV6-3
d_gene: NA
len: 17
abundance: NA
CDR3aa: CASSYSAWARPPNEQFF
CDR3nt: TGTGCCAGCAGTTACTCCGCCTGGGCGAGGCCCCCAAATGAGCAGTTCTTC

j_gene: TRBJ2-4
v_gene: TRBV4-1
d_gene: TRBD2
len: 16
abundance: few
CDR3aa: CASSTGRARAKNIQYF
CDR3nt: TGCGCCAGCAGCACGGGGAGGGCTCGGGCAAAAAACATTCAGTACTTC

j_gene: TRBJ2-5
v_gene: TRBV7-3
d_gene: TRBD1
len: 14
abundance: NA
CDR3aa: CASSVDRGSETQYF
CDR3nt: TGTGCCAGCAGCGTCGACAGGGGGTCAGAGACCCAGTACTTC

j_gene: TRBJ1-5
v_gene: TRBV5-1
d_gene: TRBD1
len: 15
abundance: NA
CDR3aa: CASSLRGGGNQPQHF
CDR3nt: TGCGCCAGCAGCCTAAGAGGGGGCGGCAATCAGCCCCAGCATTTT

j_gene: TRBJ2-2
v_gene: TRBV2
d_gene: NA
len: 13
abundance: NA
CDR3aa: CASIKTNTGELFF
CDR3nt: TGTGCCAGCATTAAGACGAACACCGGGGAGCTGTTTTTT

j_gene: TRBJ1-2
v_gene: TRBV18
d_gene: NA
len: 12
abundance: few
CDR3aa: CASSPVRSGYTF
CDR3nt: TGTGCCAGCTCACCAGTCAGGAGCGGCTACACCTTC

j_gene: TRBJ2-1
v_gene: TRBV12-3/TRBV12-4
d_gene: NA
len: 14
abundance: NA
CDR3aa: CASNGGGGWNEQFF
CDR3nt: TGTGCCAGCAACGGAGGGGGGGGCTGGAATGAGCAGTTCTTC

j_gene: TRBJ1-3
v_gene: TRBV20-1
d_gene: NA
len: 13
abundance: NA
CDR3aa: CSASTGFGNTIYF
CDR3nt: TGCAGTGCTAGTACGGGCTTTGGAAACACCATATATTTT

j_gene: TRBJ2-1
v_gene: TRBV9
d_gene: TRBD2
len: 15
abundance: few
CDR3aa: CASSPPAGGPSEQFF
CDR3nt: TGTGCCAGCAGCCCGCCAGCGGGGGGGCCTAGTGAGCAGTTCTTC

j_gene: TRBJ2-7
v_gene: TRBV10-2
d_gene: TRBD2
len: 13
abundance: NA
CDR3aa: CASTGTSVYEQYF
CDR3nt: TGCGCCAGCACCGGGACTAGCGTCTACGAGCAGTACTTC